This paragraph covers one T cell receptor (beta chain) sequence. Its antigen is not yet known. Base qualities are not at hand, and no much larger clone is one base apart. The data stem from a study of regulatory T cells in long-lasting Graves disease (dated by TCRdb to the early 2020s). About the study as a whole: Persistent Graves' disease was defined as persistently positive TSH receptor autoantibodies together with antithyroid drug treatment for over 5 years. Peripheral blood TCR sequencing and RNA sequencing compared persistent Graves' disease patients with newly diagnosed Graves' disease patients. A total of about 33 samples were covered by TCR sequencing, comprising some 13 persistent and around 20 newly diagnosed Graves' disease patients. Antithyroid drugs had been taken for roughly 10 years on average by persistent Graves' disease patients in the clinical cohort. The study was conducted in China and was registered as a clinical trial.

The research as a whole found: Peripheral blood alone was examined, since thyroid tissue, which constituted the primary lesion, could not be accessed. Persistent Graves' disease patients showed lower TCR Shannon entropy and fewer highly expanded clones than newly diagnosed patients, suggesting clonal expansion. Patients with persistent disease shared more public clonotypes (approximately 2,500) than newly diagnosed patients did (966). As a limitation, the authors acknowledged that the small sample size may reduce accuracy. Preferential use of TRBV28, TRBJ1-2 and TRBJ2-5 was observed in persistent disease, whereas TRBV20-1 and TRBJ2-1 were favored in newly diagnosed disease. Sequencing and analysis were limited to the TCR beta chain.

V is clipped by 2 bases and J by 5 bases, and the sequence between their germline boundaries is 13 bases long. Per the germline V gene, SGHAT is the CDR1 and FQNNGV is the CDR2. The CDR3 numbers 15 residues from cysteine through phenylalanine. Only the CDR3 region is kept as DNA, spanning 45 bases read in frame from base 1. The library was made by multiplex PCR. For sequencing, an Illumina HiSeq 4000 was employed. CDR3 regions were amplified by Arm-PCR with iRepertoire HTBI primers to construct TCR beta libraries. Before sequencing, the PCR products underwent gel purification. For the original study's pipeline: Across samples, 60 to 75 TRBV and 14 TRBJ segments were identified and used for gene usage analysis of CDR3 amino acid clonotypes. COPE and FqMerger were used to merge the filtered high-quality paired reads into contigs. BLAST was used to align contigs to IMGT TRBV, TRBD and TRBJ reference genes, and CDR3 was defined according to IMGT. Highly expanded clones were defined as clonotypes with a frequency above 0.1%. Shannon entropy was used to measure repertoire diversity, and the Gini coefficient was used to measure V-J evenness. Public clonotypes were defined as clonotypes shared by more than one individual. Starting from the raw public reads, TCRdb applied fastp trimming at Q25, assembled clones with MiXCR and retained in-frame beta chains. Rows merge per CDR3 protein into single entries with the most common DNA and genes. These V and J calls derive from TCRdb rather than the authors' analysis. The sample data list around 400,000 distinct CDR3 sequences, and roughly 25% of these were observed just once. The top ten constitute around 30% of the sample.

According to the study, the label for this sample's time point signals: persistent/refractory GD, antithyroid drugs over 5 years with positive TRAb. For both TCR sequencing and RNA sequencing, RNA was extracted from PBMCs in TRIzol. The diagnosis of Graves' disease was made according to American Thyroid Association guidelines. Patients were recruited from an endocrinology department in Xi'an, China. From each patient, approximately 10 milliliters of peripheral blood was collected into an EDTA anticoagulant tube. Ficoll Paque Plus density gradient separation was used to isolate PBMCs, and no further T cell sorting was done. An Agilent 2100 Bioanalyzer and agarose gel were used to assess RNA quality, and a NanoDrop 2000 was used to measure RNA concentration.

The sequences come from peripheral blood mononuclear cells (PBMCs), collected when the disease was refractory, from a patient treated with antithyroid drugs. The chain is assembled from TRBV11-2 and TRBJ2-1; the D gene cannot be named for sure. This receptor was obtained from a woman aged 40 to 50 with Graves disease. Donor details come from another sample of the same person, matched by shared clones. The DNA is TGTGCCAGCAGCTTAAGACCAAACCCCAACAATGAGCAGTTCTTC. The translation is CASSLRPNPNNEQFF.